This T cell receptor beta chain was found in a study of blood T cell repertoires in COVID-19. About the study: COVID-19 samples, acute and convalescent, were from the United States, Italy and Spain. T cells, B-cell-depleted T cells, or PBMCs supplied cDNA or gDNA.

This CDR3 spans 13 amino acids. Trimming took 7 bases from V and 1 from J, leaving 10 bases between them. Germline CDR1 and CDR2: ENHRY and SYGVKD. Under the authors' procedure: Reference gene primer amplification in the assay estimated nucleated cell counts. This table comes from immunoSEQ multiplex PCR, and its TCRdb copy is limited to in-frame clones, with some not included. D and trimming were read from the DNA, whereas the V and J calls and clone size are those reported in that table. The sample has 100,000 to 140,000 clones; about 89% are singletons. The chain is built from TRBV10-3 and TRBJ1-1, with D perhaps matching TRBD1 (6 bases). Source material: peripheral blood. The clonotype comes from a man in his forties with active or convalescent COVID-19. The CDR3 loop is CAIKGEPNTEAFF. CDR3 nucleotides: TGTGCCATCAAGGGGGAACCGAACACTGAAGCTTTCTTT.